This T cell receptor beta chain was captured by sequencing in a study of Graves' ophthalmopathy and Graves' hyperthyroidism (dated by TCRdb to between 2018 and 2020). Regarding the complete study: Peripheral blood was collected at initial diagnosis, prior to any treatment. The independent validation cohort included about 20 hyperthyroidism patients plus 17 patients who later progressed from hyperthyroidism to ophthalmopathy. A discovery set of 95 to 100 patients (43 ophthalmopathy, 55 to 65 stable hyperthyroidism) was enrolled to explore V-J signatures distinguishing ophthalmopathy from hyperthyroidism. The roughly 91 discovery patients were randomly divided into training and test sets at a 7:3 ratio. T-cell repertoires of thyroid tissue and blood were compared in five or six hyperthyroidism patients. Following sample collection, hyperthyroidism patients were given methimazole at a starting dose of 30 mg daily, and ophthalmopathy patients were given high-dose intravenous methylprednisolone. The study used TCR beta repertoire signatures to distinguish Graves' ophthalmopathy from Graves' hyperthyroidism and to predict progression to ophthalmopathy. In total, some 130 blood samples were TCR-sequenced: 43 ophthalmopathy, under 85 hyperthyroidism and about 17 hyperthyroidism-to-ophthalmopathy patients. The paper's findings and limits, for the study overall: No statistical method was used to set the sample size in advance, and the investigators knew which group each participant was assigned to. The 13-signature model separated ophthalmopathy from stable hyperthyroidism with 87.88% sensitivity and approximately 83% specificity in cross-validation, and 80%/75% in the test set. In validation, the model predicted ophthalmopathy progression with over 60% sensitivity and less than 80% specificity; some 13 predicted patients were CT-confirmed with GO in a median of 6.5 months. Most expanded thyroid clonotypes with a frequency above 0.001 also appeared in blood, which suggests that blood repertoires may reflect the immune response in the thyroid.

Ophthalmopathy patients were characterized by moderately to severely active disease, a Clinical Activity Score of at least 3, a NOSPECS grade of at least 4, and a disease duration under 3 months. Anyone with other autoimmune diseases, uncontrolled infections, pregnancy or lactation was excluded from the study. Clinical symptoms, serum thyroxine, TRAb, thyroid ultrasound and orbital computed tomography formed the basis of the diagnosis. PBMCs were isolated from about 10 ml of fresh peripheral blood by Ficoll-Paque density gradient centrifugation. Total RNA was extracted with Trizol reagent and quality-checked on an Agilent 2100 Bioanalyzer. This clonotype was picked up many times. It lacks a known antigen. Base qualities are not provided; no much larger clone lies one nucleotide away. Its CDR3 holds 18 amino acids, cysteine through phenylalanine. Here the CDR3 DNA is all that survives: 54 bases in frame from base 1. V is trimmed back by 4 bases and J by 1 base, and the junction contains 13 bases that no gene match accounts for. Sequences SGHRS (CDR1) and YFSETQ (CDR2) are obtained from the germline V gene.

For repertoire sequencing, TCR beta CDR3 regions were amplified from RNA transcripts. A first-round RT-PCR used HTBI primers with the Qiagen OneStep RT-PCR kit, followed by a second-round multiplex PCR, size selection and purification. The libraries underwent paired-end sequencing with 100 bp reads on an Illumina HiSeq2000. The paper's processing steps were these. Reads were processed with SOAPnuke, discarding reads with adapters, uncalled bases, mean Phred below 15, or no exact constant-primer or identifier match. High-quality paired reads were merged with COPE v1.2.5. Each unique nucleotide sequence was defined as a clonotype, and clonotypes were aligned to IMGT TRB V, D and J references with MiTCR v1.1. Only V-J combinations with frequency above 0.0001 were analysed, covering 99% to 99.2% of repertoires. For each V-J combination, a TCR clonal expansion and chaos score was defined as the ratio of F50 clonal expansion to chaos observed in the TCRdist matrix. Features were reduced by Welch's t-statistics and random forest to 10 to 15 V-J combinations, which fed a naive Bayes classifier. The Morisita-Horn index was used to measure how similar the thyroid and blood repertoires were. The raw public data were reprocessed by TCRdb itself: fastp quality trimming at Q25, MiXCR clonotype calling, in-frame beta chains only. Records with the same CDR3 protein are collapsed into one entry carrying the most frequent genes and DNA. TCRdb's processing, not the authors' own work, is the source of the V and J calls. The sample table holds fewer than 400,000 distinct CDR3 sequences, of which around 19% were seen once. The ten largest clonotypes hold roughly 1.5% of the sample.

The sequencing input was peripheral blood. The V and J genes are TRBV5-1 and TRBJ1-2; 10 central bases correspond to TRBD1. The clonotype comes from a woman aged 18-29 years with Graves' ophthalmopathy. Donor details come from another sample of the same person, matched by shared clones. The nucleotide sequence is given as TGCGCCAGCAGCCTACGTCCCGGGACAGGGGTCGGTAACTATGGCTACACCTTC. This is translated as CASSLRPGTGVGNYGYTF. Reference TRBV5-1 and TRBJ1-2 proteins supply the regions before and after the CDR3; the full variable domain is: KAGVTQTPRYLIKTRGQQVTLSCSPISGHRSVSWYQQTPGQGLQFLFEYFSETQRNKGNFPGRFSGRQFSNSRSEMNVSTLELGDSALYLCASSLRPGTGVGNYGYTFGSGTRLTVV.